The T cell receptor (beta chain) described here comes from a study of blood T cell repertoires in COVID-19. CDR1 is MNHEY, CDR2 SMNVEV, per germline (reference sequence). With 5 bases clipped from V and 2 bases from J, the junction kept 3 bases outside the gene matches. This CDR3 comprises 14 residues. Original data processing: Cell counts per sample came from amplifying reference gene primers. Profiling relied on immunoSEQ multiplex PCR, and the TCRdb table lists in-frame clones only, not all of them. V and J calls and clone size are given by that table; D and trimming were obtained from the DNA. The table lists 140,000 to 150,000 clones, around 72% of them singletons, with 1.5% to 2.5% in the top ten. This clone was observed a single time.

The chain combines TRBV27 with TRBJ1-5, with 7 bases lining up with TRBD1. The source of this sequence is a woman aged 55-69 years with acute or convalescent COVID-19. Sequencing was done on a sample of peripheral blood. In DNA form, the CDR3 reads TGTGCCAGCAGTCCTGGACAGGGCAATCAGCCCCAGCATTTT. Protein: CASSPGQGNQPQHF.